What follows are 7 T cell receptor beta chains derived from one specimen sequenced in a study of blood T cell repertoires in COVID-19. The data were produced by immunoSEQ multiplex PCR, yet TCRdb's version contains in-frame clones alone and is incomplete. The sample has over 95,000 clones; 75% to 90% are singletons. The sequencing sample was made of peripheral blood. The source is a woman in her sixties or seventies with COVID-19, enrolled during active disease.

CDR3 DNA: TGCGCCAGCAGCTTGGTCGCGGGGGCCGGCACAGATACGCAGTATTTT. Its translation: CASSLVAGAGTDTQYF. The genes are TRBV5-1 and TRBJ2-3; D possibly corresponds to TRBD2 (7 bases). This CDR3 region has 16 residues. Germline V CDR1 and CDR2: SGHRS, YFSETQ. V lost 0 bases and J lost 1, with 12 bases in between.

The chain employs TRBV27 and TRBJ1-6; tentatively, D is TRBD1 (6 bases). Between the trimmed V and J ends, which lost 4 bases and 7 bases, there was a span of 14 bases. The germline V gene has CDR1 MNHEY and CDR2 SMNVEV (reference sequence). The CDR3 runs 15 residues. The CDR3 here is CASSSGSQGNSPLHF. DNA for the CDR3: TGTGCCAGCAGTTCCGGATCACAGGGAAATTCACCCCTCCACTTT.

This clone has more than one count but fewer than ten. The gene calls are TRBV19 and TRBJ2-7, with D perhaps matching TRBD2 (6 bases). CDR1 and CDR2 from the germline V gene are LNHDA and SQIVND (reference sequence). The CDR3 consists of 13 residues. V lost 11 bases and J lost 0, with 14 bases in between. The chain's CDR3 is CAGGTPFSYEQYF. CDR3 sequence (DNA): TGTGCCGGAGGGACTCCCTTCTCCTACGAGCAGTACTTC.

Notes on this clone: Relative to the germline gene, one junction end is altered; a read error may explain this. V is TRBV7-7 and J is TRBJ1-1, with no clear D. Germline values: CDR1 SSHAT, CDR2 FNYEAQ (reference sequence). The CDR3 contains 15 residues. This CDR3 is CASSPWTDGGTEAFF. The CDR3 DNA sequence: TGTGCTAGCAGCCCTTGGACGGACGGAGGGACTGAAGCTTTCTTT.

J is TRBJ1-5 and V is TRBV7-9; 7 nucleotides align to TRBD1. The germline CDR1 and CDR2 sequences are SEHNR and FQNEAQ (reference sequence). V was clipped by 4 bases and J by 4 bases; unmatched bases: 7. The CDR3 contains 15 residues. The CDR3 loop is CASSSDRELNQPQHF. Written as DNA, the CDR3 is TGTGCCAGCAGCTCCGACAGGGAGTTGAATCAGCCCCAGCATTTT.

The chain has TRBV12-3 or TRBV12-4 and TRBJ1-1; maybe TRBD1 (5 bases). V was clipped by 5 bases and J by 10 bases, with 11 bases between them. The CDR3 sequence is 11 residues long. CDR3 region: CASSPQGLAFF. The CDR3 DNA is TGTGCCAGCAGTCCCCAGGGTTTAGCTTTCTTT.

V is TRBV19 and J is TRBJ2-3, with a weak D call TRBD2 (6 bases). CDR1 LNHDA and CDR2 SQIVND come from the germline V gene (reference sequence). The CDR3 length is 14 residues. The V gene lost 6 bases and the J gene lost 2 bases, with 12 bases spanning the gap. The CDR3: CASRLGGLTDTQYF. The CDR3 DNA reads TGTGCCAGTAGGTTGGGGGGTCTCACAGATACGCAGTATTTT.